This is a list of T cell receptor beta chains from one sample in a study of response to subunit inactivated influenza vaccine. One entry per CDR3 protein, called by TCRdb with MiXCR from the RT-PCR reads. The repertoire holds approximately 530,000 distinct CDR3 sequences, with under 15% as singletons. This material consisted of PBMCs from blood, taken 40 to 50 days after vaccination. These TCRs come from a man over 45 who received an inactivated influenza vaccine. The CDR3 runs from the conserved cysteine through the conserved F or W. The D gene is left open where the match is weak. Clone size is given for some rows only: seen once, a few or many times, or a class if the clone is expanded.

J,size,V,D,CDR3,DNA
TRBJ2-1,many,TRBV10-3,TRBD2,CAIRGSLFSGSNEQFF,TGTGCCATCAGGGGATCTCTGTTTAGCGGGAGCAATGAGCAGTTCTTC
TRBJ2-5,.,TRBV5-1,.,CASSQPQGRWNQETQYF,TGCGCCAGCAGCCAGCCCCAGGGGCGATGGAACCAAGAGACCCAGTACTTC
TRBJ2-3,few,TRBV29-1,.,CSVDMGAGSTDTQYF,TGCAGCGTTGATATGGGGGCCGGGAGCACAGATACGCAGTATTTT
TRBJ2-7,many,TRBV27,.,CASSSGTLSSYEQYF,TGTGCCAGCAGTTCCGGGACGCTAAGCTCCTACGAGCAGTACTTC
TRBJ2-1,many,TRBV12-3/TRBV12-4,.,CASSLAGDGIEQFF,TGTGCCAGCAGTTTAGCGGGGGACGGTATTGAGCAGTTCTTC
TRBJ2-5,many,TRBV7-9,TRBD1,CAGQGFGETQYF,TGTGCCGGACAGGGGTTTGGCGAGACCCAGTACTTC
TRBJ2-1,few,TRBV6-1,TRBD2,CASSLTSGNSYNEQFF,TGTGCCAGCAGTCTGACTAGCGGGAACTCCTACAATGAGCAGTTCTTC
TRBJ2-7,many,TRBV7-9,.,CASSFRPYEQYF,TGTGCCAGCAGCTTCCGTCCGTACGAGCAGTACTTC
TRBJ1-2,.,TRBV10-3,TRBD1,CAISGQVANYGYTF,TGTGCCATCAGCGGACAGGTAGCTAACTATGGCTACACCTTC
TRBJ2-1,.,TRBV4-3,TRBD2,CASSQEDLADYNEQFF,TGCGCCAGCAGCCAAGAAGATCTAGCGGATTACAATGAGCAGTTCTTC
TRBJ2-1,.,TRBV29-1,.,CSVGTSLFEQFF,TGCAGCGTTGGGACTTCCCTCTTTGAGCAGTTCTTC
TRBJ2-3,few,TRBV5-1,TRBD2,CASSLISSGITDTQYF,TGCGCCAGCAGCTTAATATCTAGCGGGATAACAGATACGCAGTATTTT
TRBJ2-3,many,TRBV20-1,TRBD2,CSAQGGLAGGPQYF,TGCAGTGCGCAGGGGGGACTAGCGGGGGGGCCGCAGTATTTT
TRBJ2-7,few,TRBV6-1,.,CASSEFVTSYEQYF,TGTGCCAGCAGTGAATTTGTTACCTCCTACGAGCAGTACTTC
TRBJ2-3,.,TRBV7-9,TRBD2,CASRSGLAGTDTQYF,TGTGCCAGCAGATCTGGACTAGCGGGCACAGATACGCAGTATTTT
TRBJ2-5,.,TRBV7-2,.,CASSLVFLETQYF,TGTGCCAGCAGCTTGGTCTTCCTGGAGACCCAGTACTTC
TRBJ2-5,.,TRBV7-2,TRBD2,CASKSGRGDEAQYF,TGTGCCAGCAAGTCCGGGAGGGGGGATGAGGCCCAGTACTTC
TRBJ2-3,.,TRBV12-3/TRBV12-4,TRBD2,CASSSYGLAGAYTDTQYF,TGTGCCAGCAGTTCCTACGGACTAGCGGGGGCCTACACAGATACGCAGTATTTT
TRBJ2-1,few,TRBV5-1,.,CASSLMYSGGSYNEQFF,TGCGCCAGCAGCTTGATGTACTCCGGCGGCTCCTACAATGAGCAGTTCTTC
TRBJ1-6,few,TRBV12-3/TRBV12-4,TRBD1,CASSKVGTGYSPLHF,TGTGCCAGCAGTAAAGTGGGGACAGGGTATTCACCCCTCCACTTT